The TCR beta chain described here comes from a study of T cells in Graves' hyperthyroidism and ophthalmopathy. RNA transcripts provided the source from which TCR beta CDR3 regions were amplified. First-round RT-PCR with HTBI primers amplified the TCR CDR3 region. TCRdb analysed the multiplex PCR reads with MiXCR anew, one entry per CDR3 protein. The sample has approximately 520,000 distinct CDR3 sequences; about 24% are singletons. The V end was cut by 1 base, the J end by 1 base, with 9 bases between. CDR3 length equals 15 residues. The germline gives CDR1 MNHNS, CDR2 SASEGT. The sequence was collected from a woman aged 25 to 39 with Graves' ophthalmopathy. Material for sequencing was blood. This chain uses TRBV6-1 with TRBJ2-3; D call uncertain. CDR3 region: CASSEGLGGTDTQYF. CDR3 bases: TGTGCCAGCAGTGAAGGTCTTGGGGGCACAGATACGCAGTATTTT.